The 18 T cell receptor beta chains listed next were all sequenced from one sample in a study of Graves' ophthalmopathy and Graves' hyperthyroidism. RNA transcripts were the template, and TCR beta CDR3 regions were amplified from them. First-round RT-PCR used HTBI primers; second-round multiplex PCR followed. TCRdb ran MiXCR on the multiplex PCR reads and lists one entry per CDR3 protein. This repertoire shows 400,000 or so distinct CDR3 sequences, roughly 15% found once; its top ten account for about 7%. Sequencing input: peripheral blood. These receptors were taken from a woman aged 18-29 years with stable Graves' hyperthyroidism.

This clonotype was detected ten times or more. V is TRBV19 and J is TRBJ1-2, with unresolved D. V lost 3 bases and J lost 2, with 7 bases in between. CDR1 and CDR2 (germline): LNHDA, SQIVND (reference sequence). This CDR3 region has 13 residues. The CDR3 DNA is TGTGCCAGTAGTATCGGTCGGAACTATGGCTACACCTTC. Translation gives CASSIGRNYGYTF.

The J gene is TRBJ2-7, the V gene TRBV25-1, with D possibly being TRBD1 (5 bases). The germline V gene encodes CDR1 MGHDK and CDR2 SYGVNS. The germline V and J ends were trimmed by 11 bases and 0 bases, with 23 bases remaining between them. This CDR3 is 16 amino acids long. The CDR3, as DNA: TGTGCCTGGAGTTTCCCGACAGATCTCCCCTCCTACGAGCAGTACTTC. Amino acid sequence: CAWSFPTDLPSYEQYF.

The rearrangement joins TRBV29-1 to TRBJ1-1; D not resolved. Germline CDR1 is SQVTM and CDR2 is ANQGSEA. The CDR3 is 12 amino acids. V was shortened by 3 bases and J by 1 base, with 6 bases between the two germline ends. CDR3 amino acids: CSVDPRNTEAFF. CDR3 DNA sequence: TGCAGCGTTGACCCCAGGAACACTGAAGCTTTCTTT. The complete variable domain, with remaining parts taken from reference TRBV29-1 and TRBJ1-1, reads SAVISQKPSRDICQRGTSLTIQCQVDSQVTMMFWYRQQPGQSLTLIATANQGSEATYESGFVIDKFPISRPNLTFSTLTVSNMSPEDSSIYLCSVDPRNTEAFFGQGTRLTVV.

This clonotype has only a few counts. The J gene is TRBJ1-6, the V gene TRBV4-1; tentative D call: TRBD1 (5 bases). The germline CDR1 and CDR2 sequences are MGHRA and YSYEKL. V was clipped by 0 bases and J by 0 bases, with 12 bases between them. CDR3 size: 18 residues. In nucleotides, the CDR3 is TGCGCCAGCAGCCAAGATCTCCCAGGGAGCTCCTATAATTCACCCCTCCACTTT. Its protein is CASSQDLPGSSYNSPLHF.

This clonotype was recorded at least ten times. This chain uses TRBV6-5 with TRBJ2-7; D may correspond to TRBD1 or TRBD2 (5 bases each). This CDR3 spans 13 amino acids. Germline values: CDR1 MNHEY, CDR2 SVGAGI. V shed 8 bases and J shed 0 bases, with 11 bases lying between them. For the CDR3, the DNA is TGTGCCAGCTGGGACGGTAGCTCCTACGAGCAGTACTTC. Amino acid sequence: CASWDGSSYEQYF.

About this clonotype: At one end, the junction sequence differs from germline, possibly due to a read error. This chain connects TRBV7-2 to TRBJ1-6; 9 positions agree with TRBD1. Per the germline V gene, CDR1 is SGHTA and CDR2 is FQGNSA. This CDR3 contains 15 residues. CDR3 DNA sequence: TGTGCCTGCAGCTCGGGGACAGGGTTCTTTTCAGCCCTCCACTTT. It is translated as CACSSGTGFFSALHF.

V gene TRBV18 combines with J gene TRBJ1-2, with D possibly TRBD1 on 5 matching bases. Per the germline V gene, CDR1 is KGHSH and CDR2 is LQKENI. The length of the CDR3 is 16 residues. V lost 3 bases and J 2 bases, leaving 16 bases between the germline ends. The CDR3 loop is CASSPTSRVWNYGYTF. CDR3 in DNA: TGTGCCAGCTCACCGACAAGCAGGGTGTGGAACTATGGCTACACCTTC.

This rearrangement joins TRBV4-3 to TRBJ2-5; D unclear. The V and J ends lost 1 base and 6 bases respectively, with 24 bases between them. Germline CDR1 and CDR2: LGHNA and YSLEER. The CDR3 covers 18 residues. The CDR3 DNA reads as TGCGCCAGCAGCCAAGTCTTCCCTCTTAAACAGAGGAGAAAGACCCAGTACTTC. Translated, it gives CASSQVFPLKQRRKTQYF.

This clonotype was recorded at least ten times. This chain joins TRBV11-2 and TRBJ1-6; D is undetermined. V lost 3 bases, J lost 8 bases, and 11 bases lay in between. The CDR3 is 14 residues long. CDR1 and CDR2 (germline): SGHAT, FQNNGV. The CDR3 DNA reads TGTGCCAGCAGCTTCGGAAGGACTTATTCACCCCTCCACTTT. Protein product: CASSFGRTYSPLHF.

The rearrangement joins TRBV11-2 to TRBJ2-5; TRBD2 agrees at 8 bases. The CDR3 is made up of 17 amino acids. The V gene end was trimmed by 1 base and the J gene end by 2 bases; junction bases not matched to a gene: 9. CDR1 is SGHAT and CDR2 is FQNNGV in the germline V gene. CDR3: CASSLVGVAGSQETQYF. The CDR3 nucleotides read TGTGCCAGCAGCTTAGTAGGGGTAGCGGGGTCACAAGAGACCCAGTACTTC.

This clonotype was counted many times. The genes are TRBV29-1 and TRBJ2-2; 7 positions match TRBD1. The junction had 17 bases not matched to a gene; V was cut back by 3 bases and J by 7 bases. Germline CDR1 and CDR2: SQVTM and ANQGSEA. The CDR3 loop spans 17 amino acids. Here the CDR3 reads CSVDKGANFAGIGELFF. In DNA, the CDR3 is TGCAGCGTTGACAAGGGGGCCAATTTCGCAGGGATCGGGGAGCTGTTTTTT.

This clonotype has ten or more counts. The CDR3 nucleotides read TGTGCCACCAGTGATTCGACTAGTAGGGAGACCCAGTACTTC. Protein sequence: CATSDSTSRETQYF. The chain has TRBV24-1 and TRBJ2-5, with D possibly TRBD2 on 6 matching bases. The germline gives CDR1 KGHDR, CDR2 SFDVKD. V was pared by 2 bases and J by 5 bases, with 11 bases between. This CDR3 is 14 amino acids long.

This clonotype was observed many times. This chain joins TRBV12-3 or TRBV12-4 and TRBJ1-2; 11 bases are a match to TRBD1. This CDR3 region has 14 residues. V gave up 7 bases and J gave up 3 bases; unmatched junction bases: 4. This chain's CDR3 is CASTGQGADYGYTF. The CDR3 DNA sequence: TGTGCCAGCACCGGACAGGGGGCGGACTATGGCTACACCTTC.

This clonotype was counted many times. The chain is built from TRBV5-1 and TRBJ2-5; 9 positions match TRBD1. The V segment lost 4 bases and the J segment 4 bases; nucleotides outside the gene matches: 5. This CDR3 region has 14 residues. The germline V gene has CDR1 SGHRS and CDR2 YFSETQ. CDR3 sequence reads: CASSPGQGVETQYF. In DNA, the CDR3 is TGCGCCAGCAGCCCGGGACAGGGTGTAGAGACCCAGTACTTC. The variable domain in full, completed from reference TRBV5-1 and TRBJ2-5, reads KAGVTQTPRYLIKTRGQQVTLSCSPISGHRSVSWYQQTPGQGLQFLFEYFSETQRNKGNFPGRFSGRQFSNSRSEMNVSTLELGDSALYLCASSPGQGVETQYFGPGTRLLVL.

The CDR3 is CASSQGMGNGAFF. CDR3 DNA: TGTGCCAGCAGCCAAGGAATGGGTAACGGAGCTTTCTTT. V gene TRBV4-2 combines with J gene TRBJ1-1; no reliable D call. V was cut by 1 base and J by 10 bases, with 13 bases left in between. This CDR3 has 13 amino acids. CDR1 is LGHNA and CDR2 is YNFKEQ in the germline V gene.

This clonotype was counted ten times or more. This rearrangement joins TRBV3-1 to TRBJ2-7; no reliable D call. V was pared by 5 bases and J by 2 bases, with 7 bases between. Germline assignment: CDR1 LGHDT and CDR2 YNNKEL (reference sequence). This CDR3 region has 12 residues. CDR3 sequence (DNA): TGTGCCAGCAGCGCTCGACCCTACGAGCAGTACTTC. Its translation: CASSARPYEQYF.

This clonotype came up many times. V is TRBV29-1 and J is TRBJ1-1, with D possibly TRBD1 on 6 matching bases. This CDR3 contains 15 residues. Trimming took 7 bases from V and 3 from J, leaving 21 bases between them. The germline CDR1 and CDR2 sequences are SQVTM and ANQGSEA. The CDR3 sequence is CSAPGRGDGYTEAFF. The DNA for the CDR3 is TGCAGCGCCCCCGGGAGGGGGGATGGGTACACTGAAGCTTTCTTT.

At least ten counts were recorded for this clonotype. The chain carries TRBV24-1 and TRBJ2-5; D is uncertain. This CDR3 region has 13 residues. The V end was cut by 5 bases, the J end by 1 base, with 7 bases between. Per germline, CDR1 KGHDR and CDR2 SFDVKD. In DNA form, the CDR3 reads TGTGCCACCAGTGCCCACGCCCAAGAGACCCAGTACTTC. This gives the protein CATSAHAQETQYF.